This T cell receptor (beta chain) appears in the sequencing data of a study of response to subunit inactivated influenza vaccine. TCRdb re-derived calls from the RT-PCR reads in MiXCR, one entry per CDR3 protein. Found here are about 520,000 distinct CDR3 sequences, roughly 27% of them singletons; the top ten hold 1.5% to 2%. The sequences come from CD4+ T cells sorted from PBMCs, collected 4 to 6 days after vaccination. The TCR was taken from a man aged 50 to 59 who received an inactivated influenza vaccine.

The CDR3 loop reads CASSSLDRGTLKQYF. The DNA of the CDR3 is TGTGCCAGCAGTTCTCTCGACAGGGGGACGCTAAAGCAGTACTTC. This sequence joins TRBV6-2 or TRBV6-3 and TRBJ2-7; 9 positions agree with TRBD1. This CDR3 spans 15 amino acids. The V segment lost 4 bases and the J segment 8 bases; nucleotides outside the gene matches: 12. Germline-derived CDR1 and CDR2 are MNHEY and SVGEGT.